This T cell receptor beta chain was captured by sequencing in a study of beta chain features in type 1 diabetes. Study-wide findings and caveats: Using cDNA template may skew counts toward highly expressing activated cells. Among all four CD4+ subsets, Type 1 diabetes patients had TCRB CDR3s that were moderately but significantly shorter.

The V gene's germline CDR1 is SGHTA and CDR2 FQGNSA. Trimming removed 5 bases at V and 5 bases at J, with 10 bases between. The CDR3 has 13 residues. The entirety of the isolated RNA underwent reverse transcription, so expressed TCRB transcripts were sequenced. Sequenced by immunoSEQ multiplex PCR; TCRdb stores in-frame clones only, minus some. The sample lists fewer than 150,000 clones; less than 9% were seen once. This clone has just a few counts. Antigen: not known. The authors sorted CD4+ naive, central memory, regulatory and stem cell-like memory cells via CD45RO/CCR7/CD25/CD127/CD95/CD27. Sorted cells reached over 95% purity in every population.

The sequenced sample consisted of central memory CD4+ T cells from blood. The chain employs TRBV7-2 and TRBJ2-1; D possibly corresponds to TRBD2 (5 bases). This clonotype originated in a woman younger than 45 in good health. Here the CDR3 reads CASSRRLNNEQFF. The CDR3 nucleotides are TGTGCCAGCAGCCGACGACTAAACAATGAGCAGTTCTTC.